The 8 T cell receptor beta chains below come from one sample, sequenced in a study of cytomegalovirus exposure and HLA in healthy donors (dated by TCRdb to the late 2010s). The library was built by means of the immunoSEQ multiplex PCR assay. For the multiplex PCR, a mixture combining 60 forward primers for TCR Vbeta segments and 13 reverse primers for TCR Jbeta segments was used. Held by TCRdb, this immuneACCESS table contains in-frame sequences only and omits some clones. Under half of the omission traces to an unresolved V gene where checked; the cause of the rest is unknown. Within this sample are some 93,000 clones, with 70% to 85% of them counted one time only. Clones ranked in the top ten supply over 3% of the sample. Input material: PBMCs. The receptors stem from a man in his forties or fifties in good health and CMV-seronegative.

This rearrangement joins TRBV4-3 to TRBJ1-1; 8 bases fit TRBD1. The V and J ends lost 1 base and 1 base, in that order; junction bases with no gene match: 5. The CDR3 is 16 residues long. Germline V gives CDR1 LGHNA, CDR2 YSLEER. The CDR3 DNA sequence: TGCGCCAGCAGCCAAGGTAGGACAGGGCGGAACACTGAAGCTTTCTTT. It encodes CASSQGRTGRNTEAFF.

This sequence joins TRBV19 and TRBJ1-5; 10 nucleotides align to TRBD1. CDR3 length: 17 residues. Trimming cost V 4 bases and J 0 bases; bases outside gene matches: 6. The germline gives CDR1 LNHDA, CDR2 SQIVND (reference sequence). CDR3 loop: CASSTGTGAYSNQPQHF. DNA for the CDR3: TGTGCCAGTAGTACCGGGACAGGGGCCTATAGCAATCAGCCCCAGCATTTT. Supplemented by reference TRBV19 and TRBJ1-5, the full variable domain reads DGGITQSPKYLFRKEGQNVTLSCEQNLNHDAMYWYRQDPGQGLRLIYYSQIVNDFQKGDIAEGYSVSREKKESFPLTVTSAQKNPTAFYLCASSTGTGAYSNQPQHFGDGTRLSIL.

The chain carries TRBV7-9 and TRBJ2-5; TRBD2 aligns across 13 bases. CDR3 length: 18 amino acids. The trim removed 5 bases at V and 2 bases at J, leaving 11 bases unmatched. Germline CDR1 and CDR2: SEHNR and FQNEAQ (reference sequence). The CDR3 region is CASSITSGRVSGQETQYF. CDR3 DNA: TGTGCCAGCAGCATCACTAGCGGGAGGGTTTCTGGGCAAGAGACCCAGTACTTC.

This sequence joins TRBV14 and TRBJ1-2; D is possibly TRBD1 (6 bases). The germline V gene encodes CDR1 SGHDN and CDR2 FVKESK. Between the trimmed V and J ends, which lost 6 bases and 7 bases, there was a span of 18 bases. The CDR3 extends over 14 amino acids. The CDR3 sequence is CASRGAGALGGYTF. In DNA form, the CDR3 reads TGTGCCAGCAGGGGGGCAGGAGCTTTGGGTGGCTACACCTTC.

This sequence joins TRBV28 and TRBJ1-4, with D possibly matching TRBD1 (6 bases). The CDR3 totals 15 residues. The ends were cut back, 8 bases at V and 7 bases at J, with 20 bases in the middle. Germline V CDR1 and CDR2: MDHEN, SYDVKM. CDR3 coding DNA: TGTGCCAGCGGGGCAGAGGGGGGGGGATCTGAAAAACTGTTTTTT. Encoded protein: CASGAEGGGSEKLFF.

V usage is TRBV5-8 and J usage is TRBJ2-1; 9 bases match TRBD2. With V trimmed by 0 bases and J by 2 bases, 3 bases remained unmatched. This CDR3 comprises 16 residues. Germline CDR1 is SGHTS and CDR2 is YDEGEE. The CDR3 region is CASSLGGGRAYNEQFF. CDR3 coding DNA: TGTGCCAGCAGCTTGGGGGGCGGGAGGGCCTACAATGAGCAGTTCTTC. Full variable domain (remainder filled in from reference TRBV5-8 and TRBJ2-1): EAGVTQSPTHLIKTRGQQATLRCSPISGHTSVYWYQQALGLGLQFLLWYDEGEERNRGNFPPRFSGRQFPNYSSELNVNALELEDSALYLCASSLGGGRAYNEQFFGPGTRLTVL.

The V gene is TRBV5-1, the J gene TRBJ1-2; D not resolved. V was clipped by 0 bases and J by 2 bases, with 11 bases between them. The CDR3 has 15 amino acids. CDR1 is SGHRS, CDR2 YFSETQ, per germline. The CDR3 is CASSLGASLNYGYTF. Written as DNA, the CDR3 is TGCGCCAGCAGCTTGGGGGCCAGTCTCAACTATGGCTACACCTTC.

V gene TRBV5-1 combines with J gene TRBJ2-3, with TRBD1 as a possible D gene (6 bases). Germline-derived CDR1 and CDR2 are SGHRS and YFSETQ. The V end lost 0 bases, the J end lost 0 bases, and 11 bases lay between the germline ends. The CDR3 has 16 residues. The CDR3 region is CASSLEGHLSTDTQYF. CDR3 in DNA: TGCGCCAGCAGCTTGGAGGGACACCTAAGCACAGATACGCAGTATTTT.